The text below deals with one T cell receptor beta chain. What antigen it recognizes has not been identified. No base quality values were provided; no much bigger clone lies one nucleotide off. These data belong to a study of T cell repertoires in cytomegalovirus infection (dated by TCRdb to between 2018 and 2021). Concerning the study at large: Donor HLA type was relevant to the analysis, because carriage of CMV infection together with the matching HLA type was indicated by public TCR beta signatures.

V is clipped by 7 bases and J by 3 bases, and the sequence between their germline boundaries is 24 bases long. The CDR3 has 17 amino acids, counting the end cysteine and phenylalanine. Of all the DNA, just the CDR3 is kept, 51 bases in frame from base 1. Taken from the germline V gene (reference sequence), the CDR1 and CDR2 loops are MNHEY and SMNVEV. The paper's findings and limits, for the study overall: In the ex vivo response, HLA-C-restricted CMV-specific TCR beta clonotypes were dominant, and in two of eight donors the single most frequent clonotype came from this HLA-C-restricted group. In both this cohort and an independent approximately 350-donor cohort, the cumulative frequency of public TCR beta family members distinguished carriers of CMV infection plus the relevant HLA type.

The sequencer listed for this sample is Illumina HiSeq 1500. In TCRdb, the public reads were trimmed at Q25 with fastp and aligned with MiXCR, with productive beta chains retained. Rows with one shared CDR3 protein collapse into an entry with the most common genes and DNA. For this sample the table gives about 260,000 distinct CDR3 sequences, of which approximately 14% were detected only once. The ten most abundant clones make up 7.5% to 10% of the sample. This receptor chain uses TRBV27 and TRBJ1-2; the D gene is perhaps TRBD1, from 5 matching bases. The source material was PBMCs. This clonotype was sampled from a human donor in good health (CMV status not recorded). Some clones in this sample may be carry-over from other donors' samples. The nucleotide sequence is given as TGTGCCAGCACCAAATCTGCGACCAGGGACGTAGACTATGGCTACACCTTC. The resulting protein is CASTKSATRDVDYGYTF.